This TCR beta chain was captured in a study of blood T cell repertoires in COVID-19. Clones were sequenced by immunoSEQ multiplex PCR, and TCRdb holds only the in-frame ones, with some missing. The sample comprises 200,000 to 250,000 clones, about 85% of which are singletons, and 9.5% to 13% rests with the top ten. Sequenced sample: peripheral blood. This sequence originates from a woman in her forties or fifties with COVID-19, enrolled during active disease.

The CDR3: CASSSIRTAPGPGYTF. In nucleotides, the CDR3 is TGTGCCAGCAGTTCTATTCGGACAGCCCCAGGACCTGGCTACACCTTC. V and J are TRBV28 and TRBJ1-2; maybe TRBD1 (6 bases). This CDR3 region has 16 residues. The V end lost 4 bases, the J end lost 7 bases, and 22 bases lay between the germline ends. Looked up from germline, CDR1 is MDHEN and CDR2 is SYDVKM.